One sample yielded the 10 T cell receptor beta chains listed below, sequenced in a study of blood T cell repertoires in COVID-19. The method was immunoSEQ multiplex PCR; TCRdb's version includes in-frame clones alone and lacks a portion of them. The profile shows about 220,000 clones, approximately 82% of them singletons. Sequencing was performed on peripheral blood. The receptors shown here come from a woman of 80 years or more with acute or convalescent COVID-19.

This clone was seen a handful of times. The rearrangement uses TRBV10-3 and TRBJ1-2; 9 bases fit TRBD1. V lost 6 bases and J lost 4; bases outside the gene matches: 6. The length of the CDR3 is 14 residues. Germline V gene sequence: CDR1 ENHRY, CDR2 SYGVKD. The CDR3 DNA follows: TGTGCCATCAGGACGGACAGGGGCCTCTATGGCTACACCTTC. Its translation is CAIRTDRGLYGYTF.

V and J are TRBV2 and TRBJ2-1, with D tentatively TRBD2 (6 bases). From germline, CDR1 is SNHLY and CDR2 FYNNEI. V was clipped by 3 bases and J by 5 bases, with 17 bases between them. The CDR3 covers 16 residues. The CDR3 DNA sequence: TGTGCCAGCAGTGATGGCGTCGCGCGGGGAGACAATGAGCAGTTCTTC. This codes for CASSDGVARGDNEQFF.

This clone has only a few counts. The chain combines TRBV27 with TRBJ1-3, with D tentatively TRBD1 (6 bases). CDR1 and CDR2 (germline): MNHEY, SMNVEV (reference sequence). The CDR3 has 16 amino acids. Trimming removed 10 bases at V and 3 bases at J, with 22 bases between. In nucleotides, the CDR3 is TGTGCCACCTTTCTAATAGGACAGAAAATTGGAAACACCATATATTTT. This sequence encodes CATFLIGQKIGNTIYF.

The V gene is TRBV19, the J gene TRBJ1-5, with no clear D. The V gene's germline CDR1 is LNHDA and CDR2 SQIVND (reference sequence). V was clipped by 3 bases and J by 2 bases, with 5 bases between them. CDR3 size: 13 residues. CDR3 bases: TGTGCCAGTAGTATGAGGGGCAATCAGCCCCAGCATTTT. Translating gives CASSMRGNQPQHF.

V and J are TRBV4-2 and TRBJ2-7, with 7 bases lining up with TRBD2. The CDR3 is 16 amino acids. Germline CDR1 reads LGHNA; CDR2 reads YNFKEQ. With V trimmed by 0 bases and J by 0 bases, 5 bases remained unmatched. CDR3 amino acids: CASSQERAGLSYEQYF. CDR3 bases: TGTGCCAGCAGCCAAGAGAGAGCGGGGCTCTCCTACGAGCAGTACTTC.

V is TRBV14 and J is TRBJ1-1, with unresolved D. Trimming stripped 0 bases from V and 4 bases from J, with 9 bases between. The length of the CDR3 is 14 residues. Germline V gene sequence: CDR1 SGHDN, CDR2 FVKESK. CDR3 sequence (DNA): TGTGCCAGCAGCCAAGATCTGGGGAGCACTGAAGCTTTCTTT. Residues: CASSQDLGSTEAFF. Full variable domain (remainder filled in from reference TRBV14 and TRBJ1-1): EAGVTQFPSHSVIEKGQTVTLRCDPISGHDNLYWYRRVMGKEIKFLLHFVKESKQDESGMPNNRFLAERTGGTYSTLKVQPAELEDSGVYFCASSQDLGSTEAFFGQGTRLTVV.

The CDR3 nucleotides are TGCGCCAGCAGCCAAGAAAGTTGGGGGGGGGAAGAGACCCAGTACTTC. Translation: CASSQESWGGEETQYF. V usage is TRBV4-1 and J usage is TRBJ2-5; 7 nucleotides line up with TRBD2. CDR1 MGHRA and CDR2 YSYEKL come from the germline V gene. V gave up 0 bases and J gave up 3 bases; unmatched junction bases: 7. The CDR3 sequence is 16 residues long.

Details on this clone: A read error may produce the germline difference seen at one junction end. This sequence joins TRBV5-8 and TRBJ1-1, with a tentative D call TRBD1 (6 bases). The CDR3 runs 12 residues. The germline V gene encodes CDR1 SGHTS and CDR2 YDEGEE. The CDR3 loop reads CASSRGGYTLIF. In nucleotides, the CDR3 is TGTGCCAGCAGCCGAGGGGGTTACACGTTAATCTTT. The full variable domain, in which reference TRBV5-8 and TRBJ1-1 provide the parts outside the CDR3, is EAGVTQSPTHLIKTRGQQATLRCSPISGHTSVYWYQQALGLGLQFLLWYDEGEERNRGNFPPRFSGRQFPNYSSELNVNALELEDSALYLCASSRGGYTLIFGQGTRLTVV.

V is TRBV6-1 and J is TRBJ1-1; D is ambiguous. V was cut by 3 bases and J by 1 base, with 6 bases left in between. Per germline, CDR1 MNHNS and CDR2 SASEGT. CDR3 length: 13 amino acids. Written as DNA, the CDR3 is TGTGCCAGCAGTGATTACACGAACACTGAAGCTTTCTTT. Its translation: CASSDYTNTEAFF.

This sequence joins TRBV5-1 and TRBJ1-2; the D gene is possibly TRBD1 (6 bases). The germline V and J ends were trimmed by 0 bases and 3 bases, with 12 bases remaining between them. This CDR3 is built from 15 residues. CDR1 SGHRS and CDR2 YFSETQ come from the germline V gene. The CDR3 DNA reads TGCGCCAGCAGCTTGGAGCAGGGGACACACTATGGCTACACCTTC. Its protein product is CASSLEQGTHYGYTF.